Listed here is a single T cell receptor beta chain. Its antigen is unidentified. The data are from a study of cytomegalovirus exposure and HLA in healthy donors. 13 Jbeta primers and 60 Vbeta primers were used for the PCR. Sequencing was performed with immunoSEQ multiplex PCR; in TCRdb, only in-frame clones are kept and a portion is missing. The table has 150,000 to 200,000 clones, over 9.5% seen once. Study results and caveats: The investigators catalogued 150 to 200 TCR beta chains as cytomegalovirus-associated. Specific recognition of CMV antigens was confirmed in vitro for a few chains (all CMV-associated).

The sequence came from a man aged 50 to 60 in good health and CMV-seropositive. The sequenced sample consisted of PBMCs.

The CDR3 nucleotides are TGTGCCAGCAGCGGGACAGGGGGCGTAATCACTGAAGCTTTCTTT. Its protein is CASSGTGGVITEAFF. The chain links TRBV6-5 to TRBJ1-1, with 12 bases identical to TRBD1. From germline, CDR1 is MNHEY and CDR2 SVGAGI. J gave up 4 bases and V 6 bases, and 6 bases lay outside the gene matches. The CDR3 extends over 15 amino acids.